This T cell receptor (beta chain) is from a study of beta chain features in type 1 diabetes. Broader study findings: Fewer insertions but more deletions were seen at VDJ junctions in type 1 diabetes patients.

CDR1 is SGHVS and CDR2 is FNYEAQ in the germline V gene. CDR3 length: 17 residues. V trimming: 5 bases; J trimming: 0 bases; junction bases outside the gene matches: 12. Of the isolated RNA, all was reverse transcribed, and so the sequenced material was expressed TCRB transcripts. Generated by immunoSEQ multiplex PCR, the TCRdb table keeps only in-frame clones and is missing some. The data show a few hundred thousand clones, about 29% seen once. This clone was seen only a few times. Its antigen remains unidentified. The chain joins TRBV7-6 to TRBJ2-7, with 8 bases that match TRBD2. This receptor was taken from a man aged 18 to 35 in good health. Sequences were obtained from naive CD4+ T cells from blood. The CDR3 here is CASSDRTSFHSSYEQYF. The CDR3 DNA reads as TGTGCCAGCAGCGATCGGACTAGCTTCCACAGCTCCTACGAGCAGTACTTC.